The rows below give T cell receptor beta chains drawn from one sample of a study of CD8+ T cells in alopecia areata. Some clones are missing from TCRdb's copy, which holds only in-frame ones; the method was immunoSEQ multiplex PCR. The sample lists about 140,000 clones, 70% to 90% occurring once. Sequenced material: CD8+ T cells sorted from blood, taken at week 4, from a patient treated with tofacitinib. Every receptor here comes from a human donor with alopecia areata. CDR3s include the opening cysteine and the closing phenylalanine or tryptophan. The D gene is left open where the match is weak. Size is omitted from some rows. Given values are once, few, many or a class for expanded clones.

d_call clone_size j_call v_call cdr3_aa cdr3_nt
. . TRBJ1-5 TRBV2 CASGTRRGTRGNQPQHF TGTGCCAGTGGGACCCGGCGGGGGACAAGGGGCAATCAGCCCCAGCATTTT
TRBD1 . TRBJ1-5 TRBV4-1 CASSLRGHTDYYSNQPQHF TGCGCCAGCAGCCTTAGGGGGCATACCGACTATTATAGCAATCAGCCCCAGCATTTT
. . TRBJ2-2 TRBV6-5 CASSTGTTEGELFF TGTGCCAGCAGTACCGGGACCACAGAGGGGGAGCTGTTTTTT
TRBD2 once TRBJ2-3 TRBV7-2 CASSPRLAGLPDTQYF TGTGCCAGCAGCCCCCGACTAGCGGGGCTACCAGATACGCAGTATTTT
. . TRBJ2-1 TRBV6-1 CASSEGGHEQFF TGTGCCAGCAGTGAAGGGGGGCACGAGCAGTTCTTC
TRBD1 . TRBJ1-2 TRBV9 CASSVWDSDGYTF TGTGCCAGCAGCGTATGGGACAGCGATGGCTACACCTTC
. . TRBJ2-1 TRBV6-5 CASSKAASNYNEQFF TGTGCCAGCAGCAAGGCCGCGTCGAACTACAATGAGCAGTTCTTC
. . TRBJ2-7 TRBV7-9 CASSWDGSYEQYF TGTGCCAGCAGCTGGGACGGGTCCTACGAGCAGTACTTC
. . TRBJ2-3 TRBV27 CASSSTDTQYF TGTGCCAGCAGTTCAACAGATACGCAGTATTTT
TRBD1 . TRBJ2-7 TRBV5-6 CASSWQGANEQYF TGTGCCAGCAGCTGGCAGGGGGCGAACGAGCAGTACTTC
. once TRBJ2-5 TRBV30 CAWSVNDQETQYF TGTGCCTGGAGTGTAAACGATCAAGAGACCCAGTACTTC
TRBD2 . TRBJ2-3 TRBV7-9 CASSTGLAGGRGDTQYF TGTGCCAGCAGCACGGGACTAGCGGGGGGGCGAGGAGATACGCAGTATTTT
. . TRBJ2-7 TRBV15 CATSIVESSYEQYF TGTGCCACCAGCATTGTAGAATCCTCCTACGAGCAGTACTTC
. few TRBJ2-7 TRBV23-1 CASSPAGQTTYEQYF TGCGCCAGCAGTCCCGCGGGACAGACAACCTACGAGCAGTACTTC
. once TRBJ2-7 TRBV29-1 CSVERGSYEQYF TGCAGCGTTGAGCGCGGGTCCTACGAGCAGTACTTC
TRBD1 . TRBJ2-2 TRBV7-9 CASSSPGQGPGELFF TGTGCCAGCAGCTCACCGGGACAGGGGCCCGGGGAGCTGTTTTTT
TRBD2 . TRBJ2-1 TRBV5-1 CASSLGTSGGTHNEQFF TGCGCCAGCAGCTTGGGGACTAGCGGGGGGACTCACAATGAGCAGTTCTTC
TRBD1 . TRBJ2-5 TRBV5-1 CASSLGQGTGETQYF TGCGCCAGCAGCTTGGGACAGGGGACGGGAGAGACCCAGTACTTC